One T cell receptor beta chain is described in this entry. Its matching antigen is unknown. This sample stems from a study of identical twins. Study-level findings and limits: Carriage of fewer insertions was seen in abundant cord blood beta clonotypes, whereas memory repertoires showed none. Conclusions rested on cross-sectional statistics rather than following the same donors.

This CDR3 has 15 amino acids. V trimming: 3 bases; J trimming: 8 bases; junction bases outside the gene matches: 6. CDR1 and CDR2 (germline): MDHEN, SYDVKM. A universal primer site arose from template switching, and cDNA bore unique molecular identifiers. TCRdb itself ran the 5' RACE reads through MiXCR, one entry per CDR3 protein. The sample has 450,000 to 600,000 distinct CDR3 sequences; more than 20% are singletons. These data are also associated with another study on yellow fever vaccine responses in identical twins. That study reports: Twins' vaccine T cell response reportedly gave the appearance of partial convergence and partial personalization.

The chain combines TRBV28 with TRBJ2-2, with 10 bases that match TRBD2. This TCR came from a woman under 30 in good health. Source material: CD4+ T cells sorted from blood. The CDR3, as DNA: TGTGCCAGCAGTTTGGCTAGCGGGGGAGTAGGGGAGCTGTTTTTT. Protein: CASSLASGGVGELFF.